This entry describes one T cell receptor (beta chain). A Seattle source enrolled patients during active infection and followed them longitudinally. V lost 1 base and J lost 2, with 6 bases in between. The CDR3 loop spans 13 amino acids. The germline CDR1 and CDR2 sequences are SEHNR and FQNEAQ (reference sequence). This sample is part of a study of blood T cell repertoires in COVID-19. Study as a whole: The cDNA or gDNA used as material had been derived from T cells, B-cell-depleted T cells, or PBMCs.

Source study methods: Reference gene primer amplification gave nucleated cell count estimates. Produced via immunoSEQ multiplex PCR; TCRdb's table is partial and in-frame only. V and J calls and clone size follow that table, whereas D and trimming were derived from the DNA. The sample contains about 230,000 clones, 75% to 85% of which appear only once. The sequenced sample was peripheral blood. The clonotype comes from a woman aged 25-40 years with COVID-19, enrolled during active disease. The chain couples TRBV7-9 to TRBJ2-7, with TRBD2 as a possible D gene (6 bases). The CDR3 reads CASSLGGTYEQYF. The CDR3 nucleotides read TGTGCCAGCAGCTTAGGCGGGACCTACGAGCAGTACTTC.